This T cell receptor beta chain is from a study of shared clonotypes between healthy human individuals. Study results and limitations: Clonotype sharing among the donors was expected to vary with sequencing depth.

Measured with immunoSEQ multiplex PCR; TCRdb has only the in-frame clones, and not every one. The sample consists of some 2,500,000 clones, 93% of them appearing once. The CDR3 length is 17 residues. The germline CDR1 and CDR2 sequences are MNHNS and SASEGT. Trimming pared 1 base from V and 3 bases from J, leaving 16 bases between. This clone was seen only a few times. What it binds is unknown. This sequence was found in a man aged 18 to 35 in good health. Some clones in this sample may be carry-over from other donors' samples. Specimen: naive CD4+ T cells from PBMCs. Documented subset: CD45RA+ positively selected. The genes are TRBV6-1 and TRBJ2-4; D unclear. As DNA, the CDR3 is TGTGCCAGCAGTGAAGGAAACCAGTGGCAGAGCAAAAACATTCAGTACTTC. Residues: CASSEGNQWQSKNIQYF.